This TCR beta chain was recorded in a study of blood T cell repertoires in COVID-19. Libraries were prepared by immunoSEQ multiplex PCR; TCRdb keeps only in-frame clonotypes and omits some of them. The sample lists about 150,000 clones; about 90% were seen once. The V gene lost 3 bases and the J gene lost 0 bases, with 12 bases spanning the gap. The germline CDR1 and CDR2 sequences are SGHVS and FNYEAQ. The CDR3 has 17 amino acids. This rearrangement joins TRBV7-6 to TRBJ2-6; D remains ambiguous. Sequencing was performed on PBMCs or T cells enriched from blood (not recorded which). The origin of this receptor is a woman between 40 and 50 years old who had been exposed to COVID-19. CDR3: CASSFWAQPSGANVLTF. CDR3 bases: TGTGCCAGCAGCTTTTGGGCACAACCCTCTGGGGCCAACGTCCTGACTTTC.